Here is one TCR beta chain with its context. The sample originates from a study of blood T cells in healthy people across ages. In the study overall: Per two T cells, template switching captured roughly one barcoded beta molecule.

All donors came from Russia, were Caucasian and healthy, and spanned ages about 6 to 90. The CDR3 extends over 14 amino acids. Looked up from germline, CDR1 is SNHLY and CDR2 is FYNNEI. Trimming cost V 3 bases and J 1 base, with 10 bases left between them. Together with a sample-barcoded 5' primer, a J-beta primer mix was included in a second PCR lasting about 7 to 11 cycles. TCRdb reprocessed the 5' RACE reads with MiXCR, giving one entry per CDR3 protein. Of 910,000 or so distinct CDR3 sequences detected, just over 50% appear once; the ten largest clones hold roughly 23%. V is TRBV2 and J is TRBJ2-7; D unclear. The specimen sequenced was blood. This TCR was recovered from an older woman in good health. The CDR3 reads CASSDKSQSYEQYF. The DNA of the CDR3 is TGTGCCAGCAGTGACAAGTCACAGTCCTACGAGCAGTACTTC. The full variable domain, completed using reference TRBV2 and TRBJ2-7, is EPEVTQTPSHQVTQMGQEVILRCVPISNHLYFYWYRQILGQKVEFLVSFYNNEISEKSEIFDDQFSVERPDGSNFTLKIRSTKLEDSAMYFCASSDKSQSYEQYFGPGTRLTVT.